This TCR beta chain is drawn from a study of T cells after yellow fever vaccination (dated 2019 in TCRdb). In terms of the full investigation: The SMART-Seq v4 Ultra Low Input RNA kit was used to prepare libraries from fractions with low cell numbers. To track T-cell clones before and after primary and booster YFV17D yellow fever vaccination, bulk TCR alpha and beta repertoires were sequenced longitudinally. The cohort comprised two healthy male donors, one aged 18 to 30 and one aged 30 to 40 years. Blood samples were taken at several timepoints before and after primary and secondary immunization, and bulk PBMC replicates and cell subsets were isolated.

Study-wide conclusions, independent of this receptor: Only a couple of donors were included in the study, so the extent to which the findings can be generalized is limited. A small fraction of clonotypes showed up in both the CD4 and CD8 compartments, probably as a result of convergent recombination. After the booster, most of the clones that had expanded following primary vaccination were detected again (almost 98% of CD4 and 80% to 90% of CD8), which suggests that memory was broadly maintained. Because abundant contaminating clonotypes from the bulk population could be contained in FACS-sorted repertoires, computational filtering was required. The secondary T-cell response was weaker than the primary response but faster, peaking on day 5 instead of day 15.

This clonotype turned up a few times. Nothing much larger sits one base from this clone, and base qualities are not available. In the paper's terms, the treatment or condition label means: live attenuated yellow fever vaccine strain. PBMCs were isolated from peripheral blood using a standard Ficoll-Paque protocol. Epitope-specific CD8 T cells were sorted with a dextramer loaded with the yellow fever NS4B epitope peptide, together with anti-CD3 and anti-CD8 staining. RNA was extracted with TriZol from bulk PBMCs, CD4 and CD8 fractions, and dextramer-positive and dextramer-negative fractions. Synthesis of TCR cDNA relied on 5'RACE template switching, a step that introduced a universal primer site along with unique molecular identifiers. cDNA synthesis was primed from both the TCR alpha and TCR beta constant segments. Libraries were amplified in two PCR steps, with sample barcodes and sequencing adapters added in the second step. Libraries were sequenced on Illumina HiSeq 2500 (2x100 bp) or NovaSeq (2x150 bp). The source study handled its data this way. MIGEC was used to demultiplex reads and collapse the reads into UMI consensus sequences, and MiXCR was used for V(D)J alignment. Vaccine-responding clonotypes were identified with edgeR using replicate PBMC samples, with FDR below 0.01 and a log2 fold change above 5 up to day 15 being required. Bulk clonotypes were assigned CD4 or CD8 identity according to which sequenced CD4 or CD8 repertoire held them at higher abundance. Clonotypes enriched at least 10-fold in dextramer-positive over dextramer-negative fractions were defined as NS4B-specific, and CD4-biased clonotypes were excluded. In-frame beta chains were kept once TCRdb had trimmed the public reads at Q25 with fastp and called clones with MiXCR. All rows with the same CDR3 protein become a single entry with the most common DNA and genes. These V and J calls originate from TCRdb's pipeline instead of the authors' own analysis. Across this sample there are 40,000 to 50,000 distinct CDR3 sequences, with roughly 7.1% seen only once. The ten largest clones represent approximately 16% of the sample.

The sequence derives from a man in his thirties or forties who received the YFV17D yellow fever vaccine. The sequencing here drew on CD8+ T cells not binding an NS4B(214-222) dextramer, sorted from PBMCs, taken 45 days after the yellow fever booster vaccination. The cell subset or site label of this sample denotes: NS4B epitope dextramer-negative CD8 T cells.

The CDR3 here reads CASSLHASTDTQYF. The nucleotides read TGTGCCAGCAGCTTGCATGCTAGCACAGATACGCAGTATTTT. The chain couples TRBV5-6 to TRBJ2-3, with no confidently assigned D gene. At the junction V is shortened by 1 base and J by 0 bases, with 6 bases in between. CDR1 and CDR2 (SGHDT, YYEEEE) derive from the germline V gene. The CDR3 starts with the cysteine, ends with the phenylalanine, and has 14 residues. The entry retains the CDR3 DNA only, 42 bases that are in frame from base 1.